This TCR beta chain was captured in a study of blood T cell repertoires in COVID-19. The wider study: Samples taken during acute and convalescent COVID-19 were collected in the United States, Italy and Spain. Sample material is recorded as cDNA or gDNA derived from T cells, B-cell-depleted T cells, or PBMCs.

The V and J ends lost 6 bases and 8 bases respectively, with 16 bases between them. Germline V lookup: CDR1 MNHEY, CDR2 SMNVEV (reference sequence). The CDR3 sequence is 13 residues long. The Seattle site enrolled patients during active infection and followed them longitudinally. Under the authors' procedure: By means of reference gene primer amplification, nucleated cell counts were estimated. Data came from immunoSEQ multiplex PCR; TCRdb stores just in-frame clones and leaves some out. V and J calls and clone size are given by that table; D and trimming were obtained from the DNA. The sample contains 170,000 or so clones, around 87% of which appear only once.

The receptor comes from a woman aged 70 to 79 with COVID-19, enrolled during active disease. Sequenced sample: peripheral blood. This chain uses TRBV27 with TRBJ1-2; perhaps TRBD1 as D (6 bases). The CDR3 DNA reads as TGTGCCAGCAGGCAAACAGGGCTGAAAGGCTACACCTTC. This translates into CASRQTGLKGYTF.